Given below is one TCR beta chain in context. The method was immunoSEQ multiplex PCR; TCRdb's version includes in-frame clones alone and lacks a portion of them. The sample has some 850 clones; about 24% are singletons. The sample belongs to a study of T cells in localized non-small cell lung cancer. Sequenced material: normal lung tissue next to the tumor, taken before any cancer treatment. The sequence was collected from a man between 40 and 69 years old with stage I squamous cell lung carcinoma.

The CDR3 sequence: CASSLAIGQGNAYEQYF. Here the CDR3 DNA reads TGCGCCAGCAGCTTGGCCATTGGGCAGGGGAATGCCTACGAGCAGTACTTC. This chain connects TRBV5-1 to TRBJ2-7, with TRBD1 as a possible D gene (6 bases). Trimming shortened V by 0 bases and J by 2 bases, and 18 bases separated the two germline ends. Germline V gene sequence: CDR1 SGHRS, CDR2 YFSETQ. The CDR3 has 17 residues.